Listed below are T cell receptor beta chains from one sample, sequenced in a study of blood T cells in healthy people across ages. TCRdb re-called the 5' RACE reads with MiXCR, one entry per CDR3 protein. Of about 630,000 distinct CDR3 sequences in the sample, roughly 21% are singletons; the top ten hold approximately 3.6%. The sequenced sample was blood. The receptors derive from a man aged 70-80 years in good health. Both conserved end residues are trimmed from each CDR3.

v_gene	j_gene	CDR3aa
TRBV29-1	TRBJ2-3	SVDRGNTDTQY
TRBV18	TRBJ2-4	ASSPQSGRENIQY
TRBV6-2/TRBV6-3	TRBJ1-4	ASSYSTGMANEKLF
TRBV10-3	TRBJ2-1	AISDPDWSSYNEQF
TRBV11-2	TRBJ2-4	ASSSGLAGHIKNIQY
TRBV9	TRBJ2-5	ASSGGLAGGWETQY
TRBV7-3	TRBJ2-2	ASSLNTHTGELF
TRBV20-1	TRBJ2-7	SARDGRREGLKNEQY
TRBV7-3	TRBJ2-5	ASSKTAGEKTQY
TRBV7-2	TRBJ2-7	ASSPQRASGGRNLYEQY